These T cell receptor beta chains were read from a single sample in a study of shared T cell receptors in the human thymus. Assay: immunoSEQ multiplex PCR; the TCRdb copy retains only in-frame clones and omits some. The profile shows some 700,000 clones, around nine tenths of them singletons. These same data were also listed under a study on human thymus T cells.

The sequenced sample consisted of thymocytes. The source of these receptors is a boy in the first two years of life with a congenital heart defect. The CDR3 runs from the conserved cysteine through the conserved F or W. The D gene is left open where the match is weak. Clone size appears in some rows only: once, few, many, or a class for an expanded clone.

size	D	V	J	CDR3	DNA
once	NA	TRBV4-3	TRBJ2-3	CASSPEEGGRADTQYF	TGCGCCAGCAGCCCCGAGGAGGGAGGTCGGGCAGATACGCAGTATTTT
NA	NA	TRBV7-8	TRBJ1-2	CASSILGGVYGYTF	TGTGCCAGCAGCATATTAGGGGGGGTCTATGGCTACACCTTC
NA	NA	TRBV27	TRBJ2-1	CASSLSWRPGPNEQFF	TGTGCCAGCAGTTTATCCTGGAGGCCTGGACCCAATGAGCAGTTCTTC
NA	TRBD2	TRBV15	TRBJ2-3	CATSRDQASGGTDTQYF	TGTGCCACCAGCAGAGATCAGGCTAGCGGGGGGACAGATACGCAGTATTTT
NA	TRBD2	TRBV6-5	TRBJ2-7	CASSKGLPQPYEQYF	TGTGCCAGCAGTAAGGGACTACCCCAGCCCTACGAGCAGTACTTC
NA	NA	TRBV29-1	TRBJ1-5	CSVAQGRDEGQPQHF	TGCAGCGTTGCCCAAGGCAGGGATGAAGGTCAGCCCCAGCATTTT
NA	TRBD1	TRBV6-5	TRBJ2-7	CASSARDRAAYEQYF	TGTGCCAGCAGTGCCCGAGACAGGGCCGCCTACGAGCAGTACTTC
NA	NA	TRBV4-1	TRBJ1-1	CASSQNDNLNTEAFF	TGCGCCAGCAGCCAGAACGACAACTTGAACACTGAAGCTTTCTTT
NA	NA	TRBV6-5	TRBJ2-3	CASRSRVSSTDTQYF	TGTGCCAGCAGGTCCCGGGTTTCAAGCACAGATACGCAGTATTTT
NA	NA	TRBV13	TRBJ2-7	CASGTGGTPSYEQYF	TGTGCCAGCGGTACTGGCGGGACTCCATCCTACGAGCAGTACTTC
NA	NA	TRBV30	TRBJ2-3	CAQTPREGYTDTQYF	TGTGCCCAAACCCCCAGGGAAGGGTACACAGATACGCAGTATTTT
NA	TRBD1	TRBV6-1	TRBJ2-1	CASSGQGPRGEQFF	TGTGCCAGCAGTGGACAGGGTCCCAGGGGTGAGCAGTTCTTC
NA	TRBD2	TRBV29-1	TRBJ2-1	CSLTLAGNEQFF	TGCAGCCTAACCCTAGCGGGCAATGAGCAGTTCTTC
few	TRBD2	TRBV11-2	TRBJ2-7	CASSLTSGRYEQYF	TGTGCCAGCAGCTTGACTAGCGGGAGGTACGAGCAGTACTTC
NA	TRBD1	TRBV9	TRBJ1-2	CASGLGRGPYGYTF	TGTGCCAGCGGATTGGGTAGGGGGCCCTATGGCTACACCTTC
NA	TRBD2	TRBV30	TRBJ2-7	CAWSGDGRANPGQYF	TGTGCCTGGAGTGGGGACGGGAGGGCGAACCCAGGGCAGTACTTC
few	NA	TRBV28	TRBJ2-7	CASSYHRRAEQYF	TGTGCCAGCAGTTACCACCGGAGGGCCGAGCAGTACTTC
NA	NA	TRBV9	TRBJ2-2	CASSVGGTGELFF	TGTGCCAGCAGCGTCGGGGGCACCGGGGAGCTGTTTTTT
few	TRBD2	TRBV27	TRBJ2-1	CASSVSGSSYNEQFF	TGTGCCAGCAGTGTTAGCGGGAGCTCCTACAATGAGCAGTTCTTC
NA	TRBD1	TRBV7-9	TRBJ1-4	CASSEPTGTNEKLFF	TGTGCCAGCAGCGAACCGACAGGGACTAATGAAAAACTGTTTTTT
NA	NA	TRBV6-5	TRBJ2-1	CASSFYPSYNEQFF	TGTGCCAGCAGCTTCTACCCATCCTACAATGAGCAGTTCTTC
once	TRBD1	TRBV4-1	TRBJ1-5	CASSQVSGQGGQPQHF	TGCGCCAGCAGCCAAGTTTCAGGACAGGGTGGTCAGCCCCAGCATTTT
NA	TRBD2	TRBV11-3	TRBJ2-7	CASSLTGLAGTSYEQYF	TGTGCCAGCAGCTTAACCGGACTAGCGGGCACATCCTACGAGCAGTACTTC
once	NA	TRBV5-1	TRBJ2-2	CASSSVVWVMNTGELFF	TGCGCCAGCAGTAGCGTCGTATGGGTCATGAACACCGGGGAGCTGTTTTTT
NA	TRBD2	TRBV25-1	TRBJ2-3	CVTSGNTDTQYF	TGTGTCACTAGCGGAAACACAGATACGCAGTATTTT
NA	NA	TRBV2	TRBJ1-1	CASSTENTEAFF	TGTGCCAGCAGCACAGAGAACACTGAAGCTTTCTTT
NA	NA	TRBV7-9	TRBJ1-4	CASSLGSPNEKLFF	TGTGCCAGCAGCTTAGGCAGTCCTAATGAAAAACTGTTTTTT
NA	TRBD2	TRBV4-2	TRBJ2-3	CASSQGERLAGVSDTQYF	TGTGCCAGCAGCCAAGGGGAAAGGCTAGCGGGAGTATCAGATACGCAGTATTTT
NA	TRBD2	TRBV5-1	TRBJ2-7	CASSEGRGGSYEQYF	TGCGCCAGCAGCGAGGGACGGGGGGGCTCCTACGAGCAGTACTTC
once	TRBD1	TRBV11-3	TRBJ1-4	CASSPADRGRGEKLFF	TGTGCCAGCAGCCCCGCAGACAGGGGGCGCGGTGAAAAACTGTTTTTT
NA	TRBD2	TRBV29-1	TRBJ2-3	CSVRHKAGVGPQEQYF	TGCAGCGTTCGTCACAAGGCGGGAGTGGGTCCACAAGAGCAGTATTTT
NA	NA	TRBV7-2	TRBJ2-2	CASSLATAGGELFF	TGTGCCAGCAGCTTAGCGACCGCGGGGGGGGAGCTGTTTTTT
NA	NA	TRBV6-1	TRBJ1-2	CASSPGHGYTF	TGTGCCAGCAGCCCGGGACACGGCTACACCTTC
NA	NA	TRBV4-2	TRBJ2-6	CASSQERGFEANVLTF	TGTGCCAGCAGCCAAGAGAGGGGGTTTGAGGCCAACGTCCTGACTTTC
few	NA	TRBV5-4	TRBJ2-5	CASSLAETQYF	TGTGCCAGCAGCTTGGCGGAGACCCAGTACTTC
NA	TRBD1	TRBV9	TRBJ2-7	CASSVGTGGHEQYF	TGTGCCAGCAGCGTAGGGACAGGGGGCCACGAGCAGTACTTC
NA	NA	TRBV7-9	TRBJ1-2	CASSLVGHRNYGYTF	TGTGCCAGCAGCTTAGTTGGACACCGGAACTATGGCTACACCTTC
once	NA	TRBV5-8	TRBJ2-7	CASSQSYHPGFYEQYF	TGTGCCAGCAGTCAAAGCTACCACCCAGGGTTCTACGAGCAGTACTTC
NA	TRBD1	TRBV25-1	TRBJ1-1	CASSLRDSHATGAEAFF	TGTGCCAGCAGCCTCCGGGACAGCCACGCCACGGGGGCTGAAGCTTTCTTT
NA	NA	TRBV18	TRBJ2-5	CASSPPRGRGSPETQYF	TGTGCCAGCTCACCACCGAGGGGGCGGGGATCACCAGAGACCCAGTACTTC
NA	NA	TRBV2	TRBJ1-3	CASNLAGAGSGNTIYF	TGTGCCAGCAACCTCGCGGGGGCTGGTTCTGGAAACACCATATATTTT
NA	NA	TRBV9	TRBJ1-3	CASSAPVRTQGSGNTIYF	TGTGCCAGCAGCGCCCCAGTACGGACTCAGGGGTCAGGAAACACCATATATTTT
NA	TRBD1	TRBV18	TRBJ2-4	CASSPTGQRGKNIQYF	TGTGCCAGCTCACCAACGGGACAGAGAGGCAAAAACATTCAGTACTTC
once	TRBD1	TRBV15	TRBJ1-4	CATSCPRGANEKLFF	TGTGCCACCAGCTGCCCCAGGGGGGCTAATGAAAAACTGTTTTTT
NA	NA	TRBV11-3	TRBJ2-7	CASSLGGHTSYEQYF	TGTGCCAGCAGCCTTGGGGGACACACCTCCTACGAGCAGTACTTC
NA	TRBD2	TRBV10-1	TRBJ2-3	CASSGFTGLADPTDTQYF	TGCGCCAGCAGTGGGTTCACGGGACTAGCGGACCCCACAGATACGCAGTATTTT
NA	NA	TRBV5-1	TRBJ2-1	CASSLDRSSYNEQFF	TGCGCCAGCAGCTTGGATCGGTCATCCTACAATGAGCAGTTCTTC
NA	NA	TRBV4-3	TRBJ1-4	CASSQDPGFSEKLFF	TGCGCCAGCAGCCAAGATCCGGGGTTCAGTGAAAAACTGTTTTTT
NA	NA	TRBV12-5	TRBJ2-6	CASGLVLRQAPDNHSGANVLTF	TGTGCTAGTGGTTTGGTACTCAGACAGGCCCCCGATAATCACTCTGGGGCCAACGTCCTGACTTTC